These 18 T cell receptor beta chains were all obtained from the same sample, sequenced in a study of CD8+CD57+ T cells in acquired aplastic anemia. The study profiled TCR beta VDJ and CDR3 using genomic DNA as template. TCRdb processed the reads anew with MiXCR; each CDR3 protein has one entry. The sample records 150,000 to 200,000 distinct CDR3 sequences, around half being singletons. Sample: sorted CD4+, CD8+, or CD8+CD57+ T cells (not recorded which) from PBMCs. These TCRs come from a human donor in good health.

This clonotype showed up just a few times. Just one base apart from a much larger clone, this may be a read error. The chain carries TRBV20-1 and TRBJ2-7; TRBD2 aligns across 9 bases. The V segment lost 6 bases and the J segment 0 bases; nucleotides outside the gene matches: 6. Looked up from germline, CDR1 is DFQATT and CDR2 is SNEGSKA (reference sequence). The CDR3 loop spans 14 amino acids. The CDR3 nucleotides read TGCAGTGCCCTGGCTAGCGGGGTCTCCTACGAGCAGTACTTC. The encoded protein is CSALASGVSYEQYF.

This clonotype was recorded many times. The chain carries TRBV7-2 and TRBJ2-7, with D uncertain. The CDR3 contains 14 residues. V shed 4 bases and J shed 7 bases, with 17 bases lying between them. Germline V gives CDR1 SGHTA, CDR2 FQGNSA. CDR3 nucleotide sequence: TGTGCCAGCAGCTCCCCGGTCAACTCCGTGGAGCAGTACTTC. Its protein is CASSSPVNSVEQYF.

This rearrangement joins TRBV5-1 to TRBJ2-4; no clear D gene. Germline CDR1 is SGHRS and CDR2 is YFSETQ. V gave up 5 bases and J gave up 5 bases, with 14 bases separating them. The CDR3 sequence is 14 residues long. The CDR3 region has the DNA TGCGCCAGCAGTGATGCCGGGTCCCAAAACATTCAGTACTTC. Translating it yields CASSDAGSQNIQYF.

The chain is built from TRBV3-1 and TRBJ2-3; D may be TRBD1 (6 bases). Germline-derived CDR1 and CDR2 are LGHDT and YNNKEL (reference sequence). With 3 bases removed from V and 10 bases from J, the gap between germline ends came to 11 bases. The CDR3 is 12 residues long. The DNA for the CDR3 is TGTGCCAGCAGCCAGGGCTGGGGGCCGCAGTATTTT. Its translation is CASSQGWGPQYF.

This chain uses TRBV20-1 with TRBJ1-5; the match to TRBD1 covers 7 bases. The trim removed 5 bases at V and 5 bases at J, leaving 6 bases unmatched. CDR1 is DFQATT, CDR2 SNEGSKA, per germline (reference sequence). The CDR3 spans 13 residues. The CDR3 DNA reads TGCAGTGCTCGTAAGGGGGCAGATCAGCCCCAGCATTTT. This gives the protein CSARKGADQPQHF.

Notes on this clonotype: A much larger clone lies a single base off, so this may be a read error. The CDR3 coding sequence is TGTGCCAGCAGCTTTGGGGGGGGAGAAGAAGAACTGTTTTTT. Its translation: CASSFGGGEEELFF. This chain connects TRBV5-4 to TRBJ1-4; possibly TRBD1 for D (5 bases). The CDR3 runs to 14 residues. Germline CDR1 SGHNT, CDR2 YYREEE (reference sequence). Trimming shortened V by 2 bases and J by 12 bases, and 17 bases separated the two germline ends.

This clonotype was counted a single time. This sequence may be a read error, since a much larger clone differs from it by one base. Since the CDR3 does not end with the conserved phenylalanine or tryptophan, this likely comes from a read error. The chain employs TRBV9 and TRBJ1-3; D call uncertain. This CDR3 is 14 amino acids long. V shed 0 bases and J shed 4 bases, with 8 bases lying between them. Germline CDR1 is SGDLS and CDR2 is YYNGEE. This chain's CDR3 is CASSVGSEGNTIYV. The CDR3 DNA sequence: TGTGCCAGCAGCGTAGGATCGGAAGGAAACACCATATATGTT.

The chain has TRBV24-1 and TRBJ2-2; D remains unclear. Per germline, CDR1 KGHDR and CDR2 SFDVKD. The CDR3 is made up of 12 amino acids. V was trimmed by 4 bases and J by 7 bases, leaving 6 bases between them. The CDR3 nucleotides read TGTGCCACCAGTGACCGCGGCGGGGAGCTGTTTTTT. Its translation is CATSDRGGELFF.

Comments on this clonotype: A junction end diverges from the germline sequence, so it may reflect a read error. This sequence joins TRBV28 and TRBJ2-1; unclear D gene. CDR1 MDHEN and CDR2 SYDVKM come from the germline V gene. The CDR3 is 14 residues long. CDR3 sequence reads: CAGSLRLRYNEQFF. CDR3 sequence (DNA): TGTGCCGGCAGTTTACGGTTGCGGTACAATGAGCAGTTCTTC.

In its sample, this clonotype was seen many times. The chain joins TRBV19 to TRBJ2-5; 7 nucleotides line up with TRBD1. With V trimmed by 8 bases and J by 3 bases, 6 bases remained unmatched. The CDR3 is 13 amino acids. CDR1 is LNHDA, CDR2 SQIVND, per germline (reference sequence). As DNA, the CDR3 is TGTGCCAGTCTTCGACAGGGCGAAGAGACCCAGTACTTC. It yields the protein CASLRQGEETQYF.

With respect to this clonotype: A clone one base away is much larger, so this may be a read error. The gene calls are TRBV20-1 and TRBJ2-1; 12 nucleotides line up with TRBD2. Germline CDR1 reads DFQATT; CDR2 reads SNEGSKA (reference sequence). The CDR3 extends over 18 amino acids. Unmatched junction bases numbered 11, after V lost 4 bases and J lost 1 base. The DNA of the CDR3 is TGCAGTGCTACCCCGACTAGCGGGAGTCACGTTTCCTACAATGAGCAGTTCTTC. Encoded protein: CSATPTSGSHVSYNEQFF.

The chain has TRBV5-5 and TRBJ1-1, with D perhaps TRBD1 (5 bases). Germline CDR1 SGHKS, CDR2 YYEKEE (reference sequence). V was pared by 3 bases and J by 2 bases, with 14 bases between. The CDR3 runs 15 residues. CDR3 nucleotides: TGTGCCAGCAGCTGTTGGGGAGGGGATAACACTGAAGCTTTCTTT. It translates to CASSCWGGDNTEAFF.

This clonotype has a count of ten or more. This chain joins TRBV7-8 and TRBJ2-3, with D unresolved. The CDR3 has 12 residues. Trimming stripped 4 bases from V and 9 bases from J, with 11 bases between. Per germline, CDR1 SGHVS and CDR2 FQNEAQ. The CDR3: CASSSNSQTQYF. CDR3 sequence (DNA): TGTGCCAGCAGCTCCAACTCCCAGACGCAGTATTTT.

In this sample, this clonotype turned up a few times. The chain couples TRBV7-2 to TRBJ1-5; 8 bases align to TRBD1. The CDR3 covers 15 residues. V lost 4 bases and J lost 0; bases outside the gene matches: 2. CDR1 and CDR2 (germline): SGHTA, FQGNSA. The CDR3 here is CASSWTGYSNQPQHF. DNA of the CDR3: TGTGCCAGCAGCTGGACAGGGTATAGCAATCAGCCCCAGCATTTT. The full variable domain, in which reference TRBV7-2 and TRBJ1-5 provide the parts outside the CDR3, is GAGVSQSPSNKVTEKGKDVELRCDPISGHTALYWYRQSLGQGLEFLIYFQGNSAPDKSGLPSDRFSAERTGGSVSTLTIQRTQQEDSAVYLCASSWTGYSNQPQHFGDGTRLSIL.

The chain has TRBV12-3 or TRBV12-4 and TRBJ1-6; D is undetermined. The CDR3 extends over 14 amino acids. V lost 4 bases to trimming and J lost 10 bases, with 14 bases between them. CDR3 residues: CASSYSLRSSPLHF. The CDR3, as DNA: TGTGCCAGCAGTTACTCGCTCAGAAGCTCACCCCTCCACTTT.

The chain is built from TRBV28 and TRBJ2-7; D gene unclear. The germline V gene encodes CDR1 MDHEN and CDR2 SYDVKM. The CDR3 contains 12 residues. V gave up 2 bases and J gave up 2 bases, with 4 bases separating them. The CDR3 nucleotides read TGTGCCAGCAGTTTACTGACCTACGAGCAGTACTTC. Translating gives CASSLLTYEQYF.

This clonotype showed up just a few times. V is TRBV29-1 and J is TRBJ1-1; D ambiguous. Germline CDR1 SQVTM, CDR2 ANQGSEA. Trimming took 6 bases from V and 0 from J, leaving 11 bases between them. This CDR3 has 13 residues. DNA for the CDR3: TGCAGCGTCACACAGTCCATGAACACTGAAGCTTTCTTT. As protein: CSVTQSMNTEAFF.

The J gene is TRBJ2-7, the V gene TRBV10-3; D could derive from TRBD1 or TRBD2 (5 bases each). Germline CDR1 ENHRY, CDR2 SYGVKD. The ends were cut back, 3 bases at V and 5 bases at J, with 17 bases in the middle. This CDR3 contains 15 residues. The CDR3 nucleotides read TGTGCCATCAGTGACTCAGGGAGCATTCGGGACGAGCAGTACTTC. Amino acids: CAISDSGSIRDEQYF.